The 5 T cell receptor beta chains given below trace back to one sample, sequenced in a study of cytomegalovirus exposure and HLA in healthy donors. In the PCR, 60 Vbeta and 13 Jbeta primers were used. Measured with immunoSEQ multiplex PCR; TCRdb has only the in-frame clones, and not every one. Among 90,000 or so clones listed, approximately 68% were seen once. Material for sequencing was PBMCs. Source of these receptors: a boy aged 10-17 years in good health and CMV-seropositive.

The chain is built from TRBV29-1 and TRBJ1-1; perhaps TRBD1 as D (5 bases). V shed 7 bases and J shed 1 base, with 7 bases lying between them. The CDR3 loop spans 11 amino acids. Germline V gene data show CDR1 as SQVTM and CDR2 as ANQGSEA. The CDR3 is CSGTGNTEAFF. CDR3 sequence (DNA): TGCAGCGGTACAGGGAACACTGAAGCTTTCTTT.

The V call is TRBV6-1, the J call TRBJ2-7; D might be TRBD1 (6 bases). The V gene's germline CDR1 is MNHNS and CDR2 SASEGT. The V end lost 6 bases, the J end lost 4 bases, and 7 bases lay between the germline ends. The CDR3 runs to 11 residues. The CDR3 sequence is CASSRGYEQYF. The CDR3, as DNA: TGTGCCAGCAGCAGGGGTTACGAGCAGTACTTC.

Turning to this clone: Its ends do not fully match the called genes, so a read error is possible. The rearrangement uses TRBV7-7 and TRBJ1-2, with 7 bases lining up with TRBD1. CDR3 length: 15 amino acids. CDR1 and CDR2 (germline): SSHAT, FNYEAQ (reference sequence). As DNA, the CDR3 is TGTGCTAGCAGCCCCTGGACAGGAGCTAACTATGGCTACACCTTC. It yields the protein CASSPWTGANYGYTF.

The chain uses TRBV30 and TRBJ1-1, with D tentatively TRBD1 (5 bases). This CDR3 spans 15 amino acids. With 5 bases removed from V and 4 bases from J, the gap between germline ends came to 20 bases. The germline CDR1 and CDR2 sequences are GTSNPN and SVGIG (reference sequence). The CDR3 DNA reads as TGTGCCTGGGGGGTCCCCGGGGGTTTGAGCACTGAAGCTTTCTTT. Translation: CAWGVPGGLSTEAFF.

The rearrangement links TRBV29-1 to TRBJ2-5, with D tentatively TRBD1 (6 bases). The DNA matches TRBJ2-7 better at its end, which makes the J call doubtful. The CDR3 has 11 residues. CDR1 SQVTM and CDR2 ANQGSEA come from the germline V gene. The CDR3 DNA sequence: TGCAGCGTTGAACAGGGGTACGAGCAGTACTTC. Translating it yields CSVEQGYEQYF.